The sequence of this T cell receptor (beta chain) was determined in a study of early T cells in non-severe SARS-CoV-2 infection. Across the whole study: The input, bulk RNA from unsorted whole blood, was sequenced, and chains were unpaired.

This clonotype was observed many times. Its antigen remains unknown. The CDR3 is 13 residues long. The V and J ends lost 5 bases and 3 bases respectively, with 10 bases between them. In germline, CDR1 is SEHNR, CDR2 FQNEAQ (reference sequence). Study findings and constraints: There was a bias toward anti-spike CD8 responses in VDJdb matching, which missed private and CD4 specificities.

Individual cDNA molecules received unique molecular identifiers during library preparation. Each CDR3 protein is one row after TCRdb ran MiXCR on the 5' RACE reads. The profile shows some 66,000 distinct CDR3 sequences, about 12% of them singletons. This chain uses TRBV7-9 with TRBJ1-2; D may be TRBD1 (5 bases). The sample consisted of whole blood. The receptor was derived from an adult who was a healthcare worker with PCR-confirmed SARS-CoV-2 infection or an uninfected control (not recorded which). The CDR3 region is CASSMGRDYGYTF. CDR3 DNA sequence: TGTGCCAGCAGCATGGGACGGGACTATGGCTACACCTTC.